This TCR beta chain was identified in a study of cytomegalovirus exposure and HLA in healthy donors. It was with 60 Vbeta and 13 Jbeta primers that the PCR ran. The method was immunoSEQ multiplex PCR; TCRdb's version includes in-frame clones alone and lacks a portion of them. The sample shows 150,000 to 200,000 clones, roughly 80% of them seen only once. V trimming: 5 bases; J trimming: 8 bases; junction bases outside the gene matches: 9. Germline V gene data show CDR1 as SGHNT and CDR2 as YENEEA. The CDR3 runs 15 residues. The receptor was derived from a female donor in good health and CMV-seronegative. The specimen was PBMCs. The chain couples TRBV11-3 to TRBJ2-1; 10 bases line up with TRBD1. The CDR3 coding sequence is TGTGCCAGCAGCCCGACAGGGGGCGGCTTCTATGAGCAGTTCTTC. It encodes CASSPTGGGFYEQFF.